The clone carrying this T cell receptor beta chain has a handful of counts. Its target is not known. This CDR3 spans 17 amino acids. V was shortened by 0 bases and J by 1 base, with 14 bases between the two germline ends. The germline gives CDR1 SGHAT, CDR2 FQNNGV. The data are from a study of T cells after yellow fever vaccination. General observations from the study: The secondary response peaked faster, at day 5 versus 15, but was weaker. Only a small proportion of the clonotypes turned up in both the CD4 and the CD8 compartments, likely arising from convergent recombination.

Conversion of TCR transcripts into cDNA relied on 5'RACE template switching, which added a universal primer site and UMIs. MiXCR was run by TCRdb on the 5' RACE reads, yielding one entry per CDR3 protein. The table has 250,000 to 400,000 distinct CDR3 sequences, 4.1% seen once. The source was PBMCs, collected 5 days after the yellow fever booster vaccination. The source of this sequence is a man aged 18 to 29 who received the YFV17D yellow fever vaccine. This rearrangement joins TRBV11-2 to TRBJ2-3; no reliable D call. The CDR3: CASSLDVFGTRTDTQYF. CDR3 in DNA: TGTGCCAGCAGCTTAGATGTTTTCGGAACCCGCACAGATACGCAGTATTTT.